This T cell receptor beta chain was documented in a study of blood T cell repertoires in COVID-19. Study overall: COVID-19 samples collected from the United States, Italy and Spain covered acute and convalescent phases. Sources were T cells, B-cell-depleted T cells, or PBMCs; the material itself was cDNA or gDNA.

During active infection, Seattle patients enrolled and were then monitored through disease. The CDR3 spans 15 residues. Germline CDR1 and CDR2: MNHNS and SASEGT. V shed 1 base and J shed 1 base, with 7 bases lying between them. Data came from immunoSEQ multiplex PCR; TCRdb stores just in-frame clones and leaves some out. Among about 410,000 clones listed, around 91% were seen once. The rearrangement uses TRBV6-1 and TRBJ2-2, with unresolved D. Specimen: peripheral blood. The TCR sequence derives from a woman between 40 and 50 years old with COVID-19, enrolled during active disease. This chain's CDR3 is CASSEGLMNTGELFF. CDR3 DNA sequence: TGTGCCAGCAGTGAAGGGCTCATGAACACCGGGGAGCTGTTTTTT.